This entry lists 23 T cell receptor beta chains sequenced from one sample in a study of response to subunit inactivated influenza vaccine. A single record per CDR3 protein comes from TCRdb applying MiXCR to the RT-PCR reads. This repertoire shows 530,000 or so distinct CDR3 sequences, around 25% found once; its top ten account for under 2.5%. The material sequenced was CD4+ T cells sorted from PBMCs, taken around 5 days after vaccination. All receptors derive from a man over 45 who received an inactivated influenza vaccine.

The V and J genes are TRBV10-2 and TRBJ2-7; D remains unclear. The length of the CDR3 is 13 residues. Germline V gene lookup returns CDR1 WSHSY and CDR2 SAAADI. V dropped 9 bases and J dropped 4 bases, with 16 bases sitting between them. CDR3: CASRRSPTYEQYF. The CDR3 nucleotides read TGCGCCAGTCGACGGTCTCCGACTTACGAGCAGTACTTC.

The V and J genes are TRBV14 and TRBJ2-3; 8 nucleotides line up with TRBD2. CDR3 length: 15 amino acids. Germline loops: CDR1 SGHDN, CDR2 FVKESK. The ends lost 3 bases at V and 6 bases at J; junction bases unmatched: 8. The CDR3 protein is CASSHREGPRDTQYF. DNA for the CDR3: TGTGCCAGCAGCCATCGGGAGGGCCCGCGTGATACGCAGTATTTT.

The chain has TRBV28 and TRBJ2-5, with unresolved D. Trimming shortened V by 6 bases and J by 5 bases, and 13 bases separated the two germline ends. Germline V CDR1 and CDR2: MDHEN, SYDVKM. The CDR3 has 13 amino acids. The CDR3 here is CASSKRVAETQYF. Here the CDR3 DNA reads TGTGCCAGCAGCAAACGTGTCGCGGAGACCCAGTACTTC.

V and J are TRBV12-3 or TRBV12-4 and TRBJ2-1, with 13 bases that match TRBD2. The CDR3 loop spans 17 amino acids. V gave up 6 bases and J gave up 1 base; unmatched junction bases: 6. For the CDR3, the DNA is TGTGCCAGCAGCTGGACTAGCGGGGGCGGGTCCTACAATGAGCAGTTCTTC. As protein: CASSWTSGGGSYNEQFF.

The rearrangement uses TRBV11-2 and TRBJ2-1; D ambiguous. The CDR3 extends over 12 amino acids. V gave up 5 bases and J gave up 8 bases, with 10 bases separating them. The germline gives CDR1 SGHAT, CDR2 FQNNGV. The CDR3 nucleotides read TGTGCCAGCAGCCCCGGGCACGATGAGCAGTTCTTC. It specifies CASSPGHDEQFF.

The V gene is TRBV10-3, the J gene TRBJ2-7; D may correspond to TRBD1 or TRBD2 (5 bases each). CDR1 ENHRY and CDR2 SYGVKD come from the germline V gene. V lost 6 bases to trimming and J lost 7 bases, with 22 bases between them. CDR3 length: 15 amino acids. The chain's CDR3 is CAIRGTGTGRVEQYF. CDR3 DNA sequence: TGTGCCATCAGGGGAACCGGGACGGGGCGGGTGGAGCAGTACTTC.

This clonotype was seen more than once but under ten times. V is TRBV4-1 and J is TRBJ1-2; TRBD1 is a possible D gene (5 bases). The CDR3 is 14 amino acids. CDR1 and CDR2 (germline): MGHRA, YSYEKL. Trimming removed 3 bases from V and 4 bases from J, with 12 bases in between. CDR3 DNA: TGCGCCAGCAGCCAGCAGGGTAACGTCTATGGCTACACCTTC. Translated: CASSQQGNVYGYTF.

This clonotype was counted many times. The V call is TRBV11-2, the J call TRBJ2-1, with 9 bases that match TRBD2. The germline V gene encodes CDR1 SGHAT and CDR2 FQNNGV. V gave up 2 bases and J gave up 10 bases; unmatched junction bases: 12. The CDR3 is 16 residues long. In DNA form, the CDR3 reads TGTGCCAGCAGCTTACAAGAGACTAGCGGCCGTGGGGAGCAGTTCTTC. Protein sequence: CASSLQETSGRGEQFF. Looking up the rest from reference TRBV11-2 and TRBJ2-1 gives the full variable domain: EAGVAQSPRYKIIEKRQSVAFWCNPISGHATLYWYQQILGQGPKLLIQFQNNGVVDDSQLPKDRFSAERLKGVDSTLKIQPAKLEDSAVYLCASSLQETSGRGEQFFGPGTRLTVL.

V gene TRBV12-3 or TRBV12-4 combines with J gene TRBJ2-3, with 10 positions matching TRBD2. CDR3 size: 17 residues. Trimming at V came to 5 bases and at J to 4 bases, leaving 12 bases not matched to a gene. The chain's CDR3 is CASSPSSGGSSSDTQYF. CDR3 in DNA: TGTGCCAGCAGTCCCTCTAGCGGGGGTTCTAGCTCAGATACGCAGTATTTT.

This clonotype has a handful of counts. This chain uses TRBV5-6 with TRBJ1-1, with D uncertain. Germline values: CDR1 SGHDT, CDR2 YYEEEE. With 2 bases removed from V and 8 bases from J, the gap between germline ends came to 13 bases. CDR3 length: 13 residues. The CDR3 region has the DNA TGTGCCAGCAGCTTAGCGGGCACTACGGAAGCTTTCTTT. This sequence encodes CASSLAGTTEAFF.

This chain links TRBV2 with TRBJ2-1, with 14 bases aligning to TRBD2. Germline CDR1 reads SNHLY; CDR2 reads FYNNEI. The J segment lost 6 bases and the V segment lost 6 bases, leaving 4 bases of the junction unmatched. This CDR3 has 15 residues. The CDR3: CASRGTSGSGNEQFF. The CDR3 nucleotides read TGTGCCAGCAGAGGGACTAGCGGGAGTGGCAATGAGCAGTTCTTC.

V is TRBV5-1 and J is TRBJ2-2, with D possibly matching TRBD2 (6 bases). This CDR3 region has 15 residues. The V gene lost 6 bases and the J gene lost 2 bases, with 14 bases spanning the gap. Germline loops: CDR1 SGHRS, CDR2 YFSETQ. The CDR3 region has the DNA TGCGCCAGCACTACACCGGGACTCAACACCGGGGAGCTGTTTTTT. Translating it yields CASTTPGLNTGELFF.

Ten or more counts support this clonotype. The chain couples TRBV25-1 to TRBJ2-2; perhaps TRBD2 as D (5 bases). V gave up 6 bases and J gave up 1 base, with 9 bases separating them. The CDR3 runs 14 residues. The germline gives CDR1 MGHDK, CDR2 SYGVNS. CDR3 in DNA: TGTGCCAGCAGGGGCGGAGGGAACACCGGGGAGCTGTTTTTT. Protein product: CASRGGGNTGELFF.

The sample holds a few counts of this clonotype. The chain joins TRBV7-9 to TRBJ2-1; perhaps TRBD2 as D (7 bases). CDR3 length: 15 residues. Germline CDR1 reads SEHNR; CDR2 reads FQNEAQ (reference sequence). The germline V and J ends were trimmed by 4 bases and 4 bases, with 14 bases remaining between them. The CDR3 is CASSYGGPKYNEQFF. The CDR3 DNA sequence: TGTGCCAGCAGCTACGGGGGGCCCAAATACAATGAGCAGTTCTTC.

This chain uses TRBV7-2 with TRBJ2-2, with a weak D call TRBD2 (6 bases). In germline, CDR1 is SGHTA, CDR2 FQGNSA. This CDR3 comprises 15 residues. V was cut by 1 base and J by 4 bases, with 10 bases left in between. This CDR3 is CASSLVGSSTGELFF. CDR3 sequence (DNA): TGTGCCAGCAGCTTAGTCGGGAGTTCCACCGGGGAGCTGTTTTTT. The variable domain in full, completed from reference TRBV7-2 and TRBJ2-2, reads GAGVSQSPSNKVTEKGKDVELRCDPISGHTALYWYRQSLGQGLEFLIYFQGNSAPDKSGLPSDRFSAERTGGSVSTLTIQRTQQEDSAVYLCASSLVGSSTGELFFGEGSRLTVL.

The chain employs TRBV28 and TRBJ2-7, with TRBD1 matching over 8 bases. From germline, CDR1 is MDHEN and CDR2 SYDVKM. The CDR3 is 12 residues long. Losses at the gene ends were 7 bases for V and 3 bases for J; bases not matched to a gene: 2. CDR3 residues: CASKGQDYEQYF. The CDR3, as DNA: TGTGCCAGCAAGGGACAGGACTACGAGCAGTACTTC.

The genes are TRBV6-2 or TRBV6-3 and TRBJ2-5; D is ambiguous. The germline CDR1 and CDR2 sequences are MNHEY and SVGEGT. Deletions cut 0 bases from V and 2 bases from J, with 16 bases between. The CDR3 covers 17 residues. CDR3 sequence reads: CASSYSTGGDPQETQYF. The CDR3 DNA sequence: TGTGCCAGCAGTTACTCGACGGGCGGCGACCCTCAAGAGACCCAGTACTTC.

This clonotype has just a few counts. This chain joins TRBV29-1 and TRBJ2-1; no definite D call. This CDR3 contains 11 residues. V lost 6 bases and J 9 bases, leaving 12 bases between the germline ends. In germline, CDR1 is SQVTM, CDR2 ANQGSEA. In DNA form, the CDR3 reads TGCAGCGTCTTGATGGGCTTTGAGCAGTTCTTC. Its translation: CSVLMGFEQFF.

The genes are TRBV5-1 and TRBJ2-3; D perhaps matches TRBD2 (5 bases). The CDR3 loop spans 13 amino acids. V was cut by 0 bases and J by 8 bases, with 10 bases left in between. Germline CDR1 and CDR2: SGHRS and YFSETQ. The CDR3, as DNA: TGCGCCAGCAGCTTGGGAGGGCTGAGTACGCAGTATTTT. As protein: CASSLGGLSTQYF.

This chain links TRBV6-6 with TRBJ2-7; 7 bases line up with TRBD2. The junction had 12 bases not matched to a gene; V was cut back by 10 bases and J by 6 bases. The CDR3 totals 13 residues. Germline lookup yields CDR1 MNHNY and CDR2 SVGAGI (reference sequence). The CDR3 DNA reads TGTGCCACTAGTGGGGGAGGGCCTTCCGAGCAGTACTTC. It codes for CATSGGGPSEQYF.

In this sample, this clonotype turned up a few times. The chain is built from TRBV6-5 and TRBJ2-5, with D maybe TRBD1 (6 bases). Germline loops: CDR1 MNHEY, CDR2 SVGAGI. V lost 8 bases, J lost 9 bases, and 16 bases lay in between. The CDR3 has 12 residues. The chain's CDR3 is CASSRGWGPQYF. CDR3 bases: TGTGCCAGCTCTAGAGGGTGGGGGCCCCAGTACTTC.

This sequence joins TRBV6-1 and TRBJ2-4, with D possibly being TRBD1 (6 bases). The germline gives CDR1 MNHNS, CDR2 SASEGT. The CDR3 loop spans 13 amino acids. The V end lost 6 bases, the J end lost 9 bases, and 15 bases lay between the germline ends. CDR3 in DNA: TGTGCCAGCAGACAGGGTACCGGCCTCATTCAGTACTTC. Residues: CASRQGTGLIQYF.

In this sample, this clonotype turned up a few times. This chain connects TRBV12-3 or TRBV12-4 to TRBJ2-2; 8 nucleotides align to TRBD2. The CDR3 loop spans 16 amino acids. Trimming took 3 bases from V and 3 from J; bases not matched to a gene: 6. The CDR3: CASSLLSGGYTGELFF. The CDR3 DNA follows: TGTGCCAGCAGTTTGCTGTCGGGGGGGTACACCGGGGAGCTGTTTTTT.